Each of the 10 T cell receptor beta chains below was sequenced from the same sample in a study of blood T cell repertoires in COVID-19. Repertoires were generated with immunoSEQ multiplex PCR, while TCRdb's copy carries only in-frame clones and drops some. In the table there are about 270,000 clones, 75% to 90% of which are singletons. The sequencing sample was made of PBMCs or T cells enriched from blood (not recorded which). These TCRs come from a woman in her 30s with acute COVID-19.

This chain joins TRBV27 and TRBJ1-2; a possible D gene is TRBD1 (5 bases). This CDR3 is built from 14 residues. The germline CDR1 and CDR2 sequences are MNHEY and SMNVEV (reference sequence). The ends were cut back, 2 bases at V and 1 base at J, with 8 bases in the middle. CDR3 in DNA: TGTGCCAGCAGTTTAGGGGCACATAACTATGGCTACACCTTC. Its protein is CASSLGAHNYGYTF.

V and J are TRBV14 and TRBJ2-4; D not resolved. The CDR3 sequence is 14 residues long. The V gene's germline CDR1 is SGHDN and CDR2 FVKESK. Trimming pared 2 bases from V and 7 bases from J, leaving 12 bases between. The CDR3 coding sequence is TGTGCCAGCAGCCAAAACGATAATGAGAACATTCAGTACTTC. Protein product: CASSQNDNENIQYF.

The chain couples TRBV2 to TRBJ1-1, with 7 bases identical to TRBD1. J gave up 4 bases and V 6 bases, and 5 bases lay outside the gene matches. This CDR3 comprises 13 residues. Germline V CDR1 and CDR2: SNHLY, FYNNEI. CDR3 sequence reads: CASRTGPVTEAFF. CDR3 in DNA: TGTGCCAGCAGGACAGGGCCGGTCACTGAAGCTTTCTTT.

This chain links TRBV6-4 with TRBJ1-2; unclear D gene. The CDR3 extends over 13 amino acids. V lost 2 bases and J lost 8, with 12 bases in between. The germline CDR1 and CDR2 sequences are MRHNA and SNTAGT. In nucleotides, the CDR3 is TGTGCCAGCAGTGACGTACCGGGAACCGGCTACACCTTC. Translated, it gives CASSDVPGTGYTF.

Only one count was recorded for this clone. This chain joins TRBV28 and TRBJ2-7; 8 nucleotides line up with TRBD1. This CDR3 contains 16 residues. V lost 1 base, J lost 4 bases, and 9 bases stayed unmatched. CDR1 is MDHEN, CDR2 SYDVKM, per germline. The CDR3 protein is CASSLFRDRSLYEQYF. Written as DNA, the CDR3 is TGTGCCAGCAGTTTATTCCGGGACAGGAGTCTTTACGAGCAGTACTTC.

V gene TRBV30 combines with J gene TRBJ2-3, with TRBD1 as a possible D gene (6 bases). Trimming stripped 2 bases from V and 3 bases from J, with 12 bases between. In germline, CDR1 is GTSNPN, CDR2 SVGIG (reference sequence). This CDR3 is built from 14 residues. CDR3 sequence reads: CAWSSVQGTDTQYF. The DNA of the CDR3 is TGTGCCTGGAGTTCGGTGCAGGGGACAGATACGCAGTATTTT.

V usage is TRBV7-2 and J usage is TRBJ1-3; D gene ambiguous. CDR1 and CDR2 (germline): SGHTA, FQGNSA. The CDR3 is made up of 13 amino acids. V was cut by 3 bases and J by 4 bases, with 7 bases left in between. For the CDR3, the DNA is TGTGCCAGCAGCTTTGAGAAGGGAAACACCATATATTTT. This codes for CASSFEKGNTIYF.

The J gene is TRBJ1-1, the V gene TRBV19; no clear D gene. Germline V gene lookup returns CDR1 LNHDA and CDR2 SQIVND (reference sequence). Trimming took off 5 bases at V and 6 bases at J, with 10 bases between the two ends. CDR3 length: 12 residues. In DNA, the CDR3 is TGTGCCAGTAGTGCACAGACCCCTGAAGCTTTCTTT. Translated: CASSAQTPEAFF.

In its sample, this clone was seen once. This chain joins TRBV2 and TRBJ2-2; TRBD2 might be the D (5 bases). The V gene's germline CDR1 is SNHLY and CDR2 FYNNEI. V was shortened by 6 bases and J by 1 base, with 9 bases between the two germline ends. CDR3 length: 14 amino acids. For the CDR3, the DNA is TGTGCCAGCAGGCGAGCGGAGAACACCGGGGAGCTGTTTTTT. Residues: CASRRAENTGELFF.

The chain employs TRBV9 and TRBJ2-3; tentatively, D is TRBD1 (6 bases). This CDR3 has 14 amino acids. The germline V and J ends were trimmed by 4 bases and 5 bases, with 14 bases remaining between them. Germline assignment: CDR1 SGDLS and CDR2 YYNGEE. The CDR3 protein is CASSPRQAGDTQYF. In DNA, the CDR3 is TGTGCCAGCAGCCCCCGACAGGCGGGAGATACGCAGTATTTT.